This T cell receptor beta chain emerged from a study of OX40 agonist ivuxolimab in advanced cancers. Turning to the study itself: Each dose-escalation patient presented with hepatocellular carcinoma, melanoma, renal cell or head and neck cancer.

Findings of the study overall: Those patients achieving a partial response at 0.1-3.0 mg/kg showed among the lowest clonal expansion. More expanded clones were seen, on average, in CD8+ T cells than in CD4+.

Produced via immunoSEQ multiplex PCR; TCRdb's table is partial and in-frame only. Of about 83,000 clones in the sample, about 90% are singletons; the top ten hold 6.5% to 8.5%. CDR1 is SGDLS, CDR2 YYNGEE, per germline. CDR3 length: 11 residues. Trimming removed 7 bases from V and 1 base from J, with 4 bases in between. This clone was detected only once. Its matching antigen is unknown. The TCR originated in an adult with an advanced solid tumor such as melanoma, head and neck, liver or kidney cancer. V gene TRBV9 combines with J gene TRBJ2-3; D unclear. The starting material was CD4+ or CD8+ T cells sorted from blood, obtained in a trial of the OX40 agonist ivuxolimab. CDR3 residues: CASGRTDTQYF. The CDR3 DNA sequence: TGTGCCAGCGGACGCACAGATACGCAGTATTTT.